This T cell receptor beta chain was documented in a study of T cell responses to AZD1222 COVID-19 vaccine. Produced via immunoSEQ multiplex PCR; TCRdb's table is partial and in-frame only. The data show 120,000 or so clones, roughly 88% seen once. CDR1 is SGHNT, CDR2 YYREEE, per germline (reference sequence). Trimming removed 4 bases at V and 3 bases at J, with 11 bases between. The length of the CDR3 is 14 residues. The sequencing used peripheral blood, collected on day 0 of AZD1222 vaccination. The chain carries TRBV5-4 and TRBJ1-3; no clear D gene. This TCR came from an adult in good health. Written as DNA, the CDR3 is TGTGCCAGCAGCCTAGGCCTTTTTGGAAACACCATATATTTT. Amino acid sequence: CASSLGLFGNTIYF.